The 23 T cell receptor beta chains below were found in one sample sequenced in a study of shared clonotypes between healthy human individuals (dated by TCRdb to 2018 to 2020). The library was obtained by the immunoSEQ multiplex PCR assay. TCRdb limited this immuneACCESS table to in-frame rearrangements with V and J called. A share of clones is missing; checked studies link under half to unresolved V genes, and the rest is unexplained. The sample table holds some 470,000 clones, of which over 60% were seen once. The biggest ten clones account for around 13% of the sample. The source material was PBMCs. These receptors were taken from a woman in her 40s in good health. Some clones in this sample may be carry-over from other donors' samples.

The V call is TRBV5-1, the J call TRBJ2-2; TRBD2 aligns across 10 bases. The CDR3 extends over 16 amino acids. Germline V gene data show CDR1 as SGHRS and CDR2 as YFSETQ. The V segment lost 4 bases and the J segment 5 bases; nucleotides outside the gene matches: 8. The CDR3 nucleotides read TGCGCCAGCAGCACAACCCTAGCGGGAGTTACCGGGGAGCTGTTTTTT. As protein: CASSTTLAGVTGELFF.

V gene TRBV7-6 combines with J gene TRBJ2-3; perhaps TRBD1 as D (5 bases). The germline V gene has CDR1 SGHVS and CDR2 FNYEAQ. This CDR3 is 11 amino acids long. V was shortened by 6 bases and J by 6 bases, with 7 bases between the two germline ends. The DNA of the CDR3 is TGTGCCAGCAGAGGGGCTGATACGCAGTATTTT. Protein: CASRGADTQYF.

This clone was detected only a few times. The rearrangement links TRBV2 to TRBJ2-3; D possibly corresponds to TRBD2 (5 bases). V was shortened by 6 bases and J by 5 bases, with 15 bases between the two germline ends. This CDR3 has 14 amino acids. CDR1 and CDR2 from the germline V gene are SNHLY and FYNNEI. CDR3 in DNA: TGTGCCAGCAGGGAGGCAACGAGGTTAGATACGCAGTATTTT. Translating it yields CASREATRLDTQYF.

The rearrangement links TRBV30 to TRBJ2-3, with 10 bases identical to TRBD1. CDR3 length: 13 amino acids. In germline, CDR1 is GTSNPN, CDR2 SVGIG (reference sequence). With V trimmed by 5 bases and J by 4 bases, 3 bases remained unmatched. The CDR3 loop is CAWDRGHADTQYF. The CDR3 DNA sequence: TGTGCCTGGGACAGGGGGCACGCAGATACGCAGTATTTT. The full variable domain, with the rest looked up from reference TRBV30 and TRBJ2-3, is SQTIHQWPATLVQPVGSPLSLECTVEGTSNPNLYWYRQAAGRGLQLLFYSVGIGQISSEVPQNLSASRPQDRQFILSSKKLLLSDSGFYLCAWDRGHADTQYFGPGTRLTVL.

A note on this clone: It may be a read error: a sequence one base away is much more abundant. The chain combines TRBV6-1 with TRBJ1-5, with D hard to call. In germline, CDR1 is MNHNS, CDR2 SASEGT. The CDR3 totals 14 residues. The CDR3 sequence is CAGSPDASNQPQHF. The CDR3 DNA reads TGTGCCGGCAGCCCGGACGCCAGCAATCAGCCCCAGCATTTT.

The V call is TRBV10-3, the J call TRBJ2-7; D ambiguous. This CDR3 region has 14 residues. The germline V gene encodes CDR1 ENHRY and CDR2 SYGVKD. V lost 0 bases, J lost 4 bases, and 10 bases lay in between. CDR3 sequence (DNA): TGTGCCATCAGTGAGTCGAGAAGGGATTACGAGCAGTACTTC. Encoded protein: CAISESRRDYEQYF.

The J gene is TRBJ2-5, the V gene TRBV14; possibly TRBD2 for D (5 bases). The last part of the DNA fits TRBJ2-7 better; the J call may be wrong. Germline-derived CDR1 and CDR2 are SGHDN and FVKESK. The CDR3 is made up of 12 amino acids. CDR3 sequence: CASGRSSYEQYF. The CDR3 DNA sequence: TGTGCCAGCGGGAGAAGCTCCTACGAGCAGTACTTC.

V and J are TRBV5-6 and TRBJ2-1; D ambiguous. V gave up 0 bases and J gave up 4 bases, with 8 bases separating them. The CDR3 runs to 14 residues. Looked up from germline, CDR1 is SGHDT and CDR2 is YYEEEE. CDR3 sequence: CASSLAVAYNEQFF. The CDR3 nucleotides are TGTGCCAGCAGCTTGGCAGTAGCTTACAATGAGCAGTTCTTC.

This clone was counted a few times. The gene calls are TRBV5-1 and TRBJ2-2; 8 bases are shared with TRBD1. Germline CDR1 and CDR2: SGHRS and YFSETQ. There are 15 residues in the CDR3. J gave up 0 bases and V 4 bases, and 2 bases lay outside the gene matches. The CDR3 loop is CASSPDRANTGELFF. CDR3 coding DNA: TGCGCCAGCAGCCCGGACAGGGCGAACACCGGGGAGCTGTTTTTT.

The chain links TRBV18 to TRBJ2-7, with D uncertain. Germline CDR1 and CDR2: KGHSH and LQKENI. Trimming stripped 0 bases from V and 2 bases from J, with 5 bases between. This CDR3 region has 13 residues. This CDR3 reads CASSPPSAYEQYF. CDR3 coding DNA: TGTGCCAGCTCACCACCTTCCGCCTACGAGCAGTACTTC.

This clone was found once. The rearrangement joins TRBV7-2 to TRBJ1-4, with D unresolved. CDR3 length equals 15 residues. Germline lookup yields CDR1 SGHTA and CDR2 FQGNSA. Trimming removed 4 bases from V and 10 bases from J, with 19 bases in between. CDR3 sequence: CASSSGGQTTRKLFF. CDR3 coding DNA: TGTGCCAGCAGCTCAGGAGGCCAAACTACGCGAAAACTGTTTTTT.

The chain has TRBV18 and TRBJ2-1; D remains unclear. Germline CDR1 KGHSH, CDR2 LQKENI. Trimming pared 4 bases from V and 3 bases from J, leaving 7 bases between. This CDR3 has 13 residues. The CDR3 region has the DNA TGTGCCAGCTCACTAAACAGCTACAATGAGCAGTTCTTC. Translating gives CASSLNSYNEQFF.

This chain connects TRBV18 to TRBJ2-7, with D unclear. Germline V gives CDR1 KGHSH, CDR2 LQKENI. Between the trimmed V and J ends, which lost 3 bases and 1 base, there was a span of 10 bases. This CDR3 has 14 residues. CDR3 DNA sequence: TGTGCCAGCTCACCTACGACTCAATCCTACGAGCAGTACTTC. Its protein is CASSPTTQSYEQYF.

The chain uses TRBV7-8 and TRBJ1-1; the D gene is possibly TRBD1 (6 bases). Germline loops: CDR1 SGHVS, CDR2 FQNEAQ. The CDR3 has 17 amino acids. V lost 5 bases and J 0 bases, leaving 19 bases between the germline ends. The CDR3 DNA sequence: TGTGCCAGCAGCCCGGGGGCAGGGTCCATCATGAACACTGAAGCTTTCTTT. It encodes CASSPGAGSIMNTEAFF.

In nucleotides, the CDR3 is TGCGCCAGCAGCCAAGTGGCTCTAGCCCGTGAGCAGTTCTTC. Amino acids: CASSQVALAREQFF. This chain connects TRBV4-3 to TRBJ2-1, with a weak D call TRBD2 (5 bases). The length of the CDR3 is 14 residues. Germline V gene lookup returns CDR1 LGHNA and CDR2 YSLEER. V was clipped by 1 base and J by 9 bases, with 13 bases between them.

The chain uses TRBV5-6 and TRBJ2-3; either TRBD1 or TRBD2 may supply D (5 bases each). V was clipped by 4 bases and J by 0 bases, with 12 bases between them. Looked up from germline, CDR1 is SGHDT and CDR2 is YYEEEE. The CDR3 totals 15 residues. CDR3 protein: CASSPGTASTDTQYF. The CDR3 DNA reads TGTGCCAGCAGCCCAGGGACGGCTAGCACAGATACGCAGTATTTT. Complete variable domain (other parts from reference TRBV5-6 and TRBJ2-3): DAGVTQSPTHLIKTRGQQVTLRCSPKSGHDTVSWYQQALGQGPQFIFQYYEEEERQRGNFPDRFSGHQFPNYSSELNVNALLLGDSALYLCASSPGTASTDTQYFGPGTRLTVL.

As concerns this clone: The sample contains more than one DNA sequence encoding this CDR3. V is TRBV7-9 and J is TRBJ2-1; D possibly corresponds to TRBD1 (6 bases). The CDR3 consists of 12 residues. V was shortened by 3 bases and J by 7 bases, with 7 bases between the two germline ends. CDR1 is SEHNR and CDR2 is FQNEAQ in the germline V gene (reference sequence). The CDR3: CASSLDRNEQFF. The CDR3 bases are TGTGCCAGCAGCTTGGACAGAAATGAGCAGTTCTTC.

A remark on this clone: Only one base separates this from a far larger clonotype, so it likely reflects a read error. The chain is built from TRBV5-5 and TRBJ2-1; D not certain. The germline CDR1 and CDR2 sequences are SGHKS and YYEKEE (reference sequence). The CDR3 extends over 11 amino acids. V lost 3 bases to trimming and J lost 4 bases, with 2 bases between them. Here the CDR3 DNA reads TGTGCCAGCAGCTCGTACAATGAGCAGTTCTTC. Translating gives CASSSYNEQFF.

V is TRBV11-2 and J is TRBJ2-2; 7 bases agree with TRBD1. This CDR3 comprises 19 residues. V lost 4 bases and J lost 5; bases outside the gene matches: 19. Germline CDR1 and CDR2: SGHAT and FQNNGV. CDR3 amino acids: CASSSLSLRQGSFTGELFF. The CDR3 DNA reads as TGTGCCAGCAGCTCCTTAAGCCTTCGACAGGGAAGTTTTACCGGGGAGCTGTTTTTT.

The chain uses TRBV9 and TRBJ2-5, with 9 bases lining up with TRBD2. V lost 0 bases and J lost 4; bases outside the gene matches: 7. Germline-derived CDR1 and CDR2 are SGDLS and YYNGEE. The length of the CDR3 is 16 residues. This CDR3 is CASSVGYGREGETQYF. The CDR3 region has the DNA TGTGCCAGCAGCGTAGGTTACGGGCGGGAGGGAGAGACCCAGTACTTC.

The table lists this clone with a few counts. It is likely a read error: a sequence one base away is far more abundant. V gene TRBV4-3 combines with J gene TRBJ2-2, with 8 positions matching TRBD2. With 0 bases clipped from V and 6 bases from J, the junction kept 6 bases outside the gene matches. Germline assignment: CDR1 LGHNA and CDR2 YSLEER. The CDR3 runs 16 residues. CDR3 sequence reads: CASSQDTPGGPGELFF. The CDR3 DNA is TGCGCCAGCAGCCAAGATACGCCGGGAGGGCCCGGGGAGCTGTTTTTT.

The V call is TRBV28, the J call TRBJ1-2; D might be TRBD1 (5 bases). Germline CDR1 and CDR2: MDHEN and SYDVKM. The CDR3 has 18 amino acids. Trimming left V 2 bases short and J 6 bases short, with 25 bases between. The CDR3 reads CASSLGTMWVPVLDGYTF. The CDR3 coding sequence is TGTGCCAGCAGTTTAGGGACCATGTGGGTCCCCGTTTTGGATGGCTACACCTTC.

The J gene is TRBJ2-2, the V gene TRBV28, with D tentatively TRBD2 (7 bases). Germline V gives CDR1 MDHEN, CDR2 SYDVKM. This CDR3 region has 15 residues. The V gene lost 6 bases and the J gene lost 4 bases, with 15 bases spanning the gap. The CDR3 DNA reads TGTGCCAGCAGATCGGGGGGCGGGAGCACCGGGGAGCTGTTTTTT. It is translated as CASRSGGGSTGELFF.